This TCR beta chain was sequenced during a study of shared clonotypes between healthy human individuals. Study conclusions and caveats: Clonotype sharing among donors was expected to depend on sequencing depth. Sampling covered blood only; tissue repertoires likely differ. Generation probability values for non-shared clonotypes were lower than those for clonotypes shared by all four donors.

Notes on this clone: What it binds is not known.

Naive-designated CD8 cells lacked CD45RO, were positively enriched for CCR7, and omitted terminally differentiated effector memory CD45RA+ cells. The donor cohort consisted entirely of Caucasian adults residing in Nashville, Tennessee. The CDR3 is made up of 15 amino acids. Germline V lookup: CDR1 LGHNA, CDR2 YSLEER. V shed 0 bases and J 5 bases; nucleotides not matched to a gene: 5. Generated by immunoSEQ multiplex PCR, the TCRdb table keeps only in-frame clones and is missing some. The sample has roughly 2,000,000 clones; just over 90% are singletons. V gene TRBV4-3 combines with J gene TRBJ2-7, with 9 bases aligning to TRBD2. What was sequenced was naive CD8+ T cells from PBMCs. The source of this sequence is a man between 18 and 35 years old in good health. Some clones in this sample may be carry-over from other donors' samples. The CDR3 bases are TGCGCCAGCAGCCAAGAAAGGATAGCGGGAGACGAGCAGTACTTC. Amino acids: CASSQERIAGDEQYF.